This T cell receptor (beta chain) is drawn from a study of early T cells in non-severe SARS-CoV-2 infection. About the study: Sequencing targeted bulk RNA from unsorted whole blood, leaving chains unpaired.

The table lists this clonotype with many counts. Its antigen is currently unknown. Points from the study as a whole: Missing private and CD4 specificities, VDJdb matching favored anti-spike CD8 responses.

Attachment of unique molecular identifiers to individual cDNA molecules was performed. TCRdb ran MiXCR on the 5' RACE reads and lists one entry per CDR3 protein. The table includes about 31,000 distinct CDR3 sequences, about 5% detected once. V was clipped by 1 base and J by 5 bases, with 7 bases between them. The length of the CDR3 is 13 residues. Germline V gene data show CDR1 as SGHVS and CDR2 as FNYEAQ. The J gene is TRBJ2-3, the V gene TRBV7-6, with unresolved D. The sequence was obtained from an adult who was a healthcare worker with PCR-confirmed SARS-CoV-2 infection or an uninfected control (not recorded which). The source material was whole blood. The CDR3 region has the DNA TGTGCCAGCAGCTTAGAGCAGGAAGATACGCAGTATTTT. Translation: CASSLEQEDTQYF.